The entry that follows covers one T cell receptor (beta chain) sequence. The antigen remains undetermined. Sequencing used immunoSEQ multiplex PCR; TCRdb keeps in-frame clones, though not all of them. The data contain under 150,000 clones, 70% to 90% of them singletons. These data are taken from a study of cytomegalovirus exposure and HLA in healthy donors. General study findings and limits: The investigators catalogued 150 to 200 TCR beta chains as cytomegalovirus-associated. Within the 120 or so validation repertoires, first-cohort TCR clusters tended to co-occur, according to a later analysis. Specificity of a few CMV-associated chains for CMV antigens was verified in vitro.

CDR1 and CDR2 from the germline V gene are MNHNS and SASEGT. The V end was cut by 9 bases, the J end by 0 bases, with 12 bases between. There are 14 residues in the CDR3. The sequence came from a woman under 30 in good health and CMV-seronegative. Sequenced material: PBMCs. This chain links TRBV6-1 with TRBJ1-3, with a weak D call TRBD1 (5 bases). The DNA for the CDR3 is TGTGCCAGTCGGGGGGGGAGCTCTGGAAACACCATATATTTT. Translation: CASRGGSSGNTIYF.